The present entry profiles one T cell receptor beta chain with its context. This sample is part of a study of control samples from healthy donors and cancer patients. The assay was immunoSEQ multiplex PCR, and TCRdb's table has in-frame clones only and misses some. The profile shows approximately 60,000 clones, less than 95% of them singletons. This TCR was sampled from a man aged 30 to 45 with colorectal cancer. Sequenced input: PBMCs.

The CDR3 DNA sequence: TGTGCCTGGAAACAGGGGGGTGCGGAGACCCAGTACTTC. Residues: CAWKQGGAETQYF. V gene TRBV30 combines with J gene TRBJ2-5; 8 bases align to TRBD1. The germline CDR1 and CDR2 sequences are GTSNPN and SVGIG (reference sequence). The J segment lost 5 bases and the V segment lost 4 bases, leaving 6 bases of the junction unmatched. This CDR3 has 13 amino acids.